This paragraph covers one T cell receptor (beta chain) sequence. Here immunoSEQ multiplex PCR was the method, and the copy in TCRdb shows in-frame clones only, minus some. The repertoire consists of around 300,000 clones, with 85% occurring once and the leading ten covering around 3.9%. The record originates from a study of blood T cell repertoires in COVID-19. The material sequenced was peripheral blood. The sequence came from a woman aged 45-65 years with active or convalescent COVID-19.

The CDR3 DNA follows: TGTGCCAGCAAAAAGACAGGGGTCGGCGACAATGAGCAGTTCTTC. This sequence encodes CASKKTGVGDNEQFF. V and J are TRBV6-5 and TRBJ2-1; 8 bases line up with TRBD1. V trimming: 7 bases; J trimming: 5 bases; junction bases outside the gene matches: 10. CDR1 is MNHEY and CDR2 is SVGAGI in the germline V gene. The CDR3 loop spans 15 amino acids.